These 23 T cell receptor beta chains came from one sample sequenced in a study of blood T cells in healthy people across ages. Using a J-beta primer mix together with a sample-barcoded 5' primer, a second PCR was run for about 6 to 12 cycles. TCRdb redid the calling of the 5' RACE reads with MiXCR, one entry per CDR3 protein. The sample lists 1.5 million to 2 million distinct CDR3 sequences, about 49% occurring once. Sequences were obtained from blood. These receptor sequences come from a woman aged 40 to 55 in good health.

The rearrangement links TRBV7-2 to TRBJ2-3; the D gene is possibly TRBD2 (7 bases). Germline V gene data show CDR1 as SGHTA and CDR2 as FQGNSA. V lost 5 bases, J lost 4 bases, and 28 bases lay in between. The CDR3 totals 19 residues. In DNA form, the CDR3 reads TGTGCCAGCAGCCCTAGGGGGACTACAGGGTATAGAGGCGCAGATACGCAGTATTTT. Residues: CASSPRGTTGYRGADTQYF.

This sequence joins TRBV4-3 and TRBJ1-1, with D hard to call. CDR3 size: 13 residues. V was shortened by 5 bases and J by 8 bases, with 15 bases between the two germline ends. The germline CDR1 and CDR2 sequences are LGHNA and YSLEER. The CDR3 sequence: CASSKDLAIEAFF. CDR3 sequence (DNA): TGCGCCAGCAGCAAGGACCTTGCCATCGAAGCTTTCTTT.

A remark on this clonotype: One junction end disagrees with the germline gene, perhaps due to a read error. The chain couples TRBV6-2 or TRBV6-3 to TRBJ2-1; no clear D gene. The CDR3 loop spans 14 amino acids. The V gene's germline CDR1 is MNHEY and CDR2 SVGEGT. The CDR3 nucleotides are TGTGCCAGCAGTTACTCGGGCTCTGTGGGTGAGCGGTTCTTC. It encodes CASSYSGSVGERFF.

Worth noting for this clonotype: An end of the junction does not agree with germline; a read error may underlie this. V and J are TRBV7-7 and TRBJ2-5; TRBD2 agrees at 13 bases. The CDR3 is 17 amino acids. Germline CDR1 is SSHAT and CDR2 is FNYEAQ (reference sequence). This CDR3 reads CASSLRRTSGGQETQYF. The CDR3 region has the DNA TGTGCTAGCAGCTTGAGACGGACTAGCGGGGGCCAAGAGACCCAGTACTTC.

This clonotype occurred a few times. The chain combines TRBV4-2 with TRBJ1-4, with 9 bases aligning to TRBD1. V was pared by 6 bases and J by 6 bases, with 8 bases of the junction left unmatched. CDR1 is LGHNA and CDR2 is YNFKEQ in the germline V gene. The CDR3 covers 15 residues. The chain's CDR3 is CASSIPGTGYEKLFF. For the CDR3, the DNA is TGTGCCAGCAGTATCCCGGGGACAGGGTATGAAAAACTGTTTTTT.

Turning to this clonotype: Germline and junction disagree at one end, which may indicate a read error. The rearrangement joins TRBV20-1 to TRBJ2-1; 10 bases are a match to TRBD1. This CDR3 is built from 15 residues. CDR1 and CDR2 (germline): DFQATT, SNEGSKA (reference sequence). Here the CDR3 DNA reads TGCAATGCTGTTACCCCCGGGACAGGGGACAATGAGCAGTTCTTC. It specifies CNAVTPGTGDNEQFF.

Only a few counts were recorded for this clonotype. This chain connects TRBV28 to TRBJ1-4, with 9 bases identical to TRBD1. Germline V gene data show CDR1 as MDHEN and CDR2 as SYDVKM. The ends lost 5 bases at V and 10 bases at J; junction bases unmatched: 14. CDR3 size: 16 residues. The CDR3 nucleotides read TGTGCCAGCAGTCCGAACCGGGACAGGGAACGGGGAAAACTGTTTTTT. Amino acids: CASSPNRDRERGKLFF.

At least ten counts were recorded for this clonotype. The chain combines TRBV6-2 or TRBV6-3 with TRBJ2-4, with TRBD1 matching over 8 bases. The CDR3 consists of 15 residues. The V segment lost 4 bases and the J segment 0 bases; nucleotides outside the gene matches: 2. Germline CDR1 MNHEY, CDR2 SVGEGT. The CDR3, as DNA: TGTGCCAGCAGTTCCGACAGGGGAGCCAAAAACATTCAGTACTTC. Translating gives CASSSDRGAKNIQYF.

J is TRBJ2-7 and V is TRBV6-2 or TRBV6-3, with TRBD1 as a possible D gene (6 bases). V lost 3 bases, J lost 7 bases, and 34 bases lay in between. The CDR3 has 20 residues. Per the germline V gene, CDR1 is MNHEY and CDR2 is SVGEGT. The CDR3 protein is CASSYHVGFVGDTDYNEQYF. The CDR3 nucleotides read TGTGCCAGCAGTTATCATGTTGGTTTTGTCGGGGACACCGACTACAATGAGCAGTACTTC.

With regard to this clonotype: The conserved phenylalanine or tryptophan normally closing the CDR3 is absent here, so this likely arose from a read error. It is unclear where the CDR3 begins or ends on the DNA, so no DNA is shown, and the CDR3 is as TCRdb lists it. The CDR3 protein is CASSQGVGGIHGYTFGS. V gene TRBV7-2 combines with J gene TRBJ2-5; TRBD1 is the table's D call and was not checked against the DNA. The CDR3 is made up of 17 amino acids, end residues included. Germline CDR1 SGHTA, CDR2 FQGNSA.

The J gene is TRBJ2-1, the V gene TRBV5-1; D may be TRBD2 (5 bases). V lost 4 bases and J lost 0, with 11 bases in between. CDR3 length equals 15 residues. CDR1 is SGHRS and CDR2 is YFSETQ in the germline V gene. As DNA, the CDR3 is TGCGCCAGCAGCGGGTCCGGGAACTCCTACAATGAGCAGTTCTTC. Translated, it gives CASSGSGNSYNEQFF.

This clonotype was seen only a few times. The chain combines TRBV12-3 or TRBV12-4 with TRBJ2-1, with D possibly matching TRBD2 (5 bases). This CDR3 region has 15 residues. Trimming stripped 2 bases from V and 3 bases from J, with 11 bases between. The CDR3 DNA is TGTGCCAGCAGTTTAACCGGGATCAACTACAATGAGCAGTTCTTC. Translation gives CASSLTGINYNEQFF.

This chain uses TRBV4-3 with TRBJ2-1; 9 bases agree with TRBD2. The CDR3 consists of 14 residues. Germline values: CDR1 LGHNA, CDR2 YSLEER. V dropped 3 bases and J dropped 6; count of bases not matched to a gene: 3. DNA for the CDR3: TGCGCCAGCAGCCAGGGGACTAGCAGCAATGAGCAGTTCTTC. Amino acid sequence: CASSQGTSSNEQFF.

V gene TRBV5-1 combines with J gene TRBJ2-1; D is uncertain. The CDR3 extends over 17 amino acids. Trimming took 1 base from V and 4 from J, leaving 18 bases between them. The germline gives CDR1 SGHRS, CDR2 YFSETQ. The DNA of the CDR3 is TGCGCCAGCAGCTTGCGCCCTCCGAATGCCCTATACAATGAGCAGTTCTTC. Amino acids: CASSLRPPNALYNEQFF. The whole variable domain, remainder taken from reference TRBV5-1 and TRBJ2-1, is KAGVTQTPRYLIKTRGQQVTLSCSPISGHRSVSWYQQTPGQGLQFLFEYFSETQRNKGNFPGRFSGRQFSNSRSEMNVSTLELGDSALYLCASSLRPPNALYNEQFFGPGTRLTVL.

Only a few counts were recorded for this clonotype. The V and J genes are TRBV4-3 and TRBJ2-1; 10 bases line up with TRBD2. CDR1 and CDR2 from the germline V gene are LGHNA and YSLEER. This CDR3 region has 16 residues. The J segment lost 3 bases and the V segment lost 0 bases, leaving 2 bases of the junction unmatched. CDR3 sequence (DNA): TGCGCCAGCAGCCAAGAAGCGGGGGGGGTCTACAATGAGCAGTTCTTC. Amino acids: CASSQEAGGVYNEQFF.

The chain combines TRBV29-1 with TRBJ2-7; D might be TRBD1 or TRBD2, each matching 5 bases. CDR3 length: 14 amino acids. Germline CDR1 and CDR2: SQVTM and ANQGSEA. Trimming removed 2 bases from V and 3 bases from J, with 14 bases in between. CDR3 region: CSVEPRGPSYEQYF. CDR3 bases: TGCAGCGTTGAACCCCGGGGCCCCAGCTACGAGCAGTACTTC.

This clonotype has only a few counts. The CDR3 region is CASVGNQETQYF. CDR3 nucleotides: TGTGCCAGTGTAGGGAACCAAGAGACCCAGTACTTC. The chain employs TRBV2 and TRBJ2-5; D gene ambiguous. CDR1 and CDR2 from the germline V gene are SNHLY and FYNNEI. This CDR3 has 12 residues. Trimming removed 9 bases at V and 0 bases at J, with 8 bases between.

The V and J genes are TRBV27 and TRBJ2-7, with D perhaps TRBD1 or TRBD2 (6 bases each). Trimming cost V 2 bases and J 4 bases, with 15 bases left between them. The CDR3 has 15 residues. Per the germline V gene, CDR1 is MNHEY and CDR2 is SMNVEV (reference sequence). The CDR3 sequence: CASSLRRGPRYEQYF. CDR3 DNA: TGTGCCAGCAGTTTAAGACGGGGGCCCCGTTACGAGCAGTACTTC.

V and J are TRBV2 and TRBJ2-3, with D hard to call. With 6 bases removed from V and 2 bases from J, the gap between germline ends came to 12 bases. Looked up from germline, CDR1 is SNHLY and CDR2 is FYNNEI. There are 14 residues in the CDR3. The DNA for the CDR3 is TGTGCCAGCAGGAGTCCAGATAACACAGATACGCAGTATTTT. Protein: CASRSPDNTDTQYF.

Points on this clonotype: The junction differs from germline at one of its ends, possibly a read error. The chain is built from TRBV28 and TRBJ2-5; D is unresolved. Germline-derived CDR1 and CDR2 are MDHEN and SYDVKM. The CDR3 runs to 17 residues. The CDR3 here is CASSLVVTPPYQETQNF. Written as DNA, the CDR3 is TGTGCCAGCAGCCTAGTGGTGACACCCCCGTACCAAGAGACCCAGAACTTC.

The chain combines TRBV4-1 with TRBJ2-1; D possibly corresponds to TRBD1 (7 bases). With 0 bases removed from V and 9 bases from J, the gap between germline ends came to 21 bases. This CDR3 comprises 17 residues. Germline V gene lookup returns CDR1 MGHRA and CDR2 YSYEKL. CDR3 sequence (DNA): TGCGCCAGCAGCCAAGATCGTAGGGGGCAGCGGGTTGGTGAGCAGTTCTTC. Its translation is CASSQDRRGQRVGEQFF.

The genes are TRBV28 and TRBJ1-1; no definite D call. V was clipped by 6 bases and J by 2 bases, with 13 bases between them. CDR1 and CDR2 from the germline V gene are MDHEN and SYDVKM. CDR3 length: 14 residues. The CDR3 nucleotides are TGTGCCAGCAGGATGGGGAGAAGAAACACTGAAGCTTTCTTT. It codes for CASRMGRRNTEAFF.

The rearrangement links TRBV5-4 to TRBJ2-1; 9 bases align to TRBD2. After removal of 0 bases from V and 5 bases from J, the junction contained 6 bases not matched to a gene. CDR1 and CDR2 (germline): SGHNT, YYREEE (reference sequence). The CDR3 loop spans 16 amino acids. In DNA form, the CDR3 reads TGTGCCAGCAGCTTGGATTTAGCGGGGGTCAACAATGAGCAGTTCTTC. This encodes CASSLDLAGVNNEQFF.